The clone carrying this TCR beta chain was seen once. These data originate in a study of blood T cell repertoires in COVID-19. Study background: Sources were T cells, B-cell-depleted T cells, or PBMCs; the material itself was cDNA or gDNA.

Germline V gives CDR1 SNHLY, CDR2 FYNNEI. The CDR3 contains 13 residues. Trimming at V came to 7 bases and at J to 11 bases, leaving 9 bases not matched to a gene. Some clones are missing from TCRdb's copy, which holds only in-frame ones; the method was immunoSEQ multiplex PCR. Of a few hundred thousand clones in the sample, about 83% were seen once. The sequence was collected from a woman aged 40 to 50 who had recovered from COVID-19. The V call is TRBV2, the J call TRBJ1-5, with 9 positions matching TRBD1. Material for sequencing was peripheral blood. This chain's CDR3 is CASTPGTGLAQHF. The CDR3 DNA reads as TGTGCCAGCACCCCAGGGACAGGGTTGGCCCAGCATTTT.